A selection of T cell receptor beta chains follows, all from one sample in a study of response to subunit inactivated influenza vaccine. Each CDR3 protein is one row after TCRdb ran MiXCR on the RT-PCR reads. The sample includes roughly 700,000 distinct CDR3 sequences, approximately 15% of them seen just once. This specimen was PBMCs from blood, taken less than 15 days before vaccination. These receptors were obtained from a man aged 45-65 years who received an inactivated influenza vaccine. Both conserved end residues are part of each CDR3. The D gene is left open where the match is weak. Not every row has a clone size; where given, it reads once, few, many or a size class.

D	length	V	J	size	CDR3	DNA
.	13	TRBV6-2/TRBV6-3	TRBJ1-1	few	CASSPRVAAEAFF	TGTGCCAGCAGTCCCCGGGTGGCAGCTGAAGCTTTCTTT
.	15	TRBV5-1	TRBJ2-1	few	CASSPTSGTANEQFF	TGCGCCAGCAGCCCCACGTCAGGGACCGCCAATGAGCAGTTCTTC
.	14	TRBV29-1	TRBJ2-3	.	CSADTATSTDTQYF	TGCAGCGCAGACACCGCTACTAGCACAGATACGCAGTATTTT
.	13	TRBV12-3/TRBV12-4	TRBJ1-5	.	CASSLGGYQPQNF	TGTGCCAGCAGTTTGGGGGGGTATCAGCCCCAGAATTTT
TRBD2	16	TRBV18	TRBJ2-4	.	CASSLAGGTAKNIQYF	TGTGCCAGCTCACTTGCGGGGGGGACCGCCAAAAACATTCAGTACTTC
.	15	TRBV2	TRBJ2-1	.	CASRGTGMSYNEQFF	TGTGCCAGCAGGGGGACTGGGATGTCCTACAATGAGCAGTTCTTC
TRBD2	14	TRBV3-1	TRBJ2-7	few	CASSQAGLTYEQYF	TGTGCCAGCAGCCAGGCGGGACTAACCTACGAGCAGTACTTC
.	13	TRBV10-3	TRBJ2-1	few	CAISDWDYNEQFF	TGTGCCATCAGTGACTGGGACTACAATGAGCAGTTCTTC
.	16	TRBV20-1	TRBJ2-4	.	CSAKSYRELAKNIQYF	TGCAGTGCTAAGAGCTACAGGGAACTAGCCAAAAACATTCAGTACTTC
TRBD1	14	TRBV19	TRBJ2-1	.	CASSVDRGWDEQFF	TGTGCCAGTAGTGTGGACAGGGGCTGGGATGAGCAGTTCTTC
.	12	TRBV10-3	TRBJ2-7	.	CAIAQGGSEQYF	TGTGCCATCGCACAGGGCGGGAGCGAGCAGTACTTC
.	17	TRBV11-2	TRBJ2-2	many	CASSRALGGKNTGELFF	TGTGCCAGCAGCCGCGCTCTGGGCGGGAAGAACACCGGGGAGCTGTTTTTT
.	14	TRBV11-2	TRBJ2-1	.	CASGPGSGGNEQFF	TGTGCCAGCGGGCCCGGTTCCGGGGGCAATGAGCAGTTCTTC
.	14	TRBV7-2	TRBJ2-7	few	CASSLVSGEHEQYF	TGTGCCAGCAGCTTAGTGTCAGGGGAGCACGAGCAGTACTTC
.	13	TRBV29-1	TRBJ2-7	.	CSVARGSLDEQYF	TGCAGCGTTGCACGGGGGAGCTTGGACGAGCAGTACTTC
TRBD2	16	TRBV29-1	TRBJ2-2	.	CSVEGLAGANTGELFF	TGCAGCGTTGAAGGACTAGCGGGAGCGAACACCGGGGAGCTGTTTTTT
TRBD2	17	TRBV4-1	TRBJ2-5	many	CASSQIVAGLSVGVQYF	TGCGCCAGCAGCCAGATAGTAGCGGGGTTAAGTGTAGGGGTCCAGTACTTC
.	13	TRBV20-1	TRBJ1-5	few	CSAKMDLNQPQHF	TGCAGTGCTAAGATGGACTTAAATCAGCCCCAGCATTTT